Detailed here is one TCR beta chain. Its antigen is still unknown. No clone much larger than this one lies a single base away; base qualities are absent. TCRbeta CDR3 regions were amplified from genomic DNA by means of the immunoSEQ Assay, a bias-controlled multiplex PCR. As for how the authors treated the data: Nucleated cell counts per sample were estimated from amplification of reference gene primers within the assay. Sequence reads were collapsed and filtered to measure the absolute abundance of every unique TCRbeta CDR3 rearrangement. For each sample, productive Simpson clonality was calculated as the square root of Simpson's diversity index over productive rearrangements. TCRdb re-hosts the immuneACCESS table, in-frame sequences only. Its copies lack some clones; in the studies checked, an unresolved V gene accounts for under half of them, and the cause for the rest is not known. V and J calls and clone size are as listed in that table; D and trimming were resolved from the DNA. This sample gives roughly 250,000 clones in total; over 65% of them show up just once. 3.3% of the sample rests with the top ten.

This entry comes from a study of blood T cell repertoires in COVID-19 (TCRdb year 2020). Some background on the complete study: Collaborator samples came from the United States, Italy and Spain and covered acute and convalescent phases of COVID-19. The repertoires were released in a freely available public database intended as a resource for research on the immune response to SARS-CoV-2. Samples came from the ongoing ImmuneRACE study (first 160 participants) plus 1,254 subjects from 6 global collaborators. The dataset comprised deeply sampled blood TCRbeta repertoires from subjects exposed to, actively infected with, or recovered from COVID-19. Nearly every sample came with metadata listing a de-identified subject ID, COVID-19 status, age in years and sex. Where available, HLA class I and class II types were taken from metadata supplied by the sample provider and were not determined by assay-based typing. The prospective study material was composed of cDNA or gDNA derived from T cells, B-cell-depleted T cells, or PBMCs. What the authors observed across the whole study: How much clinical and demographic metadata was included differed by source and by participant, and the metadata was provided uncurated.

CDR1 SEHNR and CDR2 FQNEAQ are derived from the germline V gene (reference sequence). CDR3 length: 14 amino acids, cysteine to phenylalanine. The retained sequence is limited to the CDR3, 42 bases, with the frame set at the first base. The germline V and J ends show losses of 6 bases and 6 bases respectively, and no gene match explains 6 bases of the junction. Collaborating institutions collected whole blood in K2EDTA tubes following their own protocols. For TCRbeta analysis, collaborator samples were shipped as frozen whole blood, as isolated PBMCs, or as DNA extracted from either sample type. The chain is made from TRBV7-9 and TRBJ1-2, with 11 bases matching TRBD1. The source material was peripheral blood. This sequence originates from a woman aged 80 or older with acute or convalescent COVID-19. The nucleotide sequence is TGTGCCAGCAGAATCGGACAGGGGGCCCATGGCTACACCTTC. Its translation reads: CASRIGQGAHGYTF.